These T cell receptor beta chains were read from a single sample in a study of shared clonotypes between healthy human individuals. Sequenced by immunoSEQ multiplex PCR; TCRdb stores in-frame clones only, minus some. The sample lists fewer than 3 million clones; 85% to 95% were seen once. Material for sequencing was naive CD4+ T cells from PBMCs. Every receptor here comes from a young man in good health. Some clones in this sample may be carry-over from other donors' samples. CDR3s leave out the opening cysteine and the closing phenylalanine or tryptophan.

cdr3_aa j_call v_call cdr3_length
ASSPGTYGGEKLF TRBJ1-4 TRBV4-3 13
ASSRLGSEAF TRBJ1-1 TRBV7-9 10
ASSHPRQGHSTYGYT TRBJ1-2 TRBV2 15
ASSLRRVPETQY TRBJ2-5 TRBV5-6 12
ASSWAGTNYGYT TRBJ1-2 TRBV28 12
ASSLAQGALGNQPQH TRBJ1-5 TRBV5-5 15
ASSLNRGAGYEQY TRBJ2-7 TRBV7-8 13
ASSQQAGVSYNEQF TRBJ2-1 TRBV11-3 14
ATWGQGTYEQY TRBJ2-7 TRBV27 11
ASSLGRDSAYEQY TRBJ2-7 TRBV5-1 13
ASSTTRLTGELF TRBJ2-2 TRBV28 12
ASSFGGPAEETQY TRBJ2-5 TRBV6-1 13
ASRGDRAITGELF TRBJ2-2 TRBV4-1 13
ASSMGLWASGRGPDTQY TRBJ2-3 TRBV19 17
ASSTHASAGGYT TRBJ1-2 TRBV19 12
ASPPAKGDTDTQY TRBJ2-3 TRBV7-9 13
ASSHSGVSSGANVLT TRBJ2-6 TRBV19 15
ASSFGGRETGELF TRBJ2-2 TRBV5-1 13
ASSIMGSPQHEQY TRBJ2-7 TRBV19 13
ASRPNYGYT TRBJ1-2 TRBV28 9
ASSIHLSRDRSGGYT TRBJ1-2 TRBV19 15
ASSLTSGSSYEQY TRBJ2-7 TRBV5-1 13
ASSVGLAGGDTQY TRBJ2-3 TRBV9 13
ASSRQSYQPQH TRBJ1-5 TRBV28 11
ASSGRGNEQF TRBJ2-1 TRBV4-1 10
ASSVEQGNQPQH TRBJ1-5 TRBV2 12
ASSIFGQLSTDTQY TRBJ2-3 TRBV19 14
ASSSWGSSGNTIY TRBJ1-3 TRBV5-1 13
ASSVINSDTQY TRBJ2-3 TRBV7-2 11
ASSATGTMTQY TRBJ2-5 TRBV9 11
ASSTQNLQETQY TRBJ2-5 TRBV5-1 12
SATKSSYNEQF TRBJ2-1 TRBV29-1 11
ASSSEPGEQY TRBJ2-7 TRBV28 10
ASSPELAGIHEQY TRBJ2-7 TRBV9 13
ASSQAGDGYGYT TRBJ1-2 TRBV4-2 12
ASSLTLLGSEQF TRBJ2-1 TRBV4-1 12
ASSQAPRGTDTQY TRBJ2-3 TRBV4-1 13
ASSFQNYEQY TRBJ2-7 TRBV28 10
ASSLGSAGGGTGELF TRBJ2-2 TRBV5-1 15
ASSDRVNTEAF TRBJ1-1 TRBV10-1 11
ASSVLAGADEQF TRBJ2-1 TRBV9 12
ASSGGGAAKETQY TRBJ2-5 TRBV6-5 13
ASSEFGSGRARWNNEQF TRBJ2-1 TRBV6-1 17
ASSYSGDPNTGELF TRBJ2-2 TRBV6-6 14
ASSLPGHNQETQY TRBJ2-5 TRBV5-6 13
ASSFGGLALDYGYT TRBJ1-2 TRBV11-2 14
ASSIMGGQSQPQH TRBJ1-5 TRBV19 13
ASSAGTNTNEQF TRBJ2-1 TRBV6-1 12
ASSQGQAQVVNYGYT TRBJ1-2 TRBV18 15
ASSLIQPYNEQF TRBJ2-1 TRBV7-2 12
ASSIVGGLSNQPQH TRBJ1-5 TRBV19 14
ASTSGTEAF TRBJ1-1 TRBV28 9
ASSPLTSGRAVDIQY TRBJ2-4 TRBV5-1 15
ASREAFREKLF TRBJ1-4 TRBV19 11
SAPTRTEQF TRBJ2-1 TRBV20-1 9
ASSFWDGLWEQY TRBJ2-7 TRBV28 12
ASSLARFEAF TRBJ1-1 TRBV11-2 10
ASSYSSPGHYEQY TRBJ2-7 TRBV6-5 13
ASSYGGGAFNTEAF TRBJ1-1 TRBV6-5 14
ASSPTQGAFYEQY TRBJ2-7 TRBV6-5 13